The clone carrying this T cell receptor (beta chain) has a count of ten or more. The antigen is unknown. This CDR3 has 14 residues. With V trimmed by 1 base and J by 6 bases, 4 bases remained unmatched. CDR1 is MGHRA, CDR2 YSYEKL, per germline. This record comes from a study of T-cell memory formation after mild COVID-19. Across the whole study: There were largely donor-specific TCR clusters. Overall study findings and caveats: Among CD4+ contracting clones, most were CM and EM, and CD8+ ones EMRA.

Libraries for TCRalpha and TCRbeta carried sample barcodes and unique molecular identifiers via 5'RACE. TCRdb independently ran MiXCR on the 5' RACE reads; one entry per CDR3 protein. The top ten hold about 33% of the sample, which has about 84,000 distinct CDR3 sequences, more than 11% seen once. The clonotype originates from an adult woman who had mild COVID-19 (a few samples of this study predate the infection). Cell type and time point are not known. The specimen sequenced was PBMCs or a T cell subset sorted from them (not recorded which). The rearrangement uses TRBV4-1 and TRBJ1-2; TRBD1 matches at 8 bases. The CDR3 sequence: CASSQGSTGDGYTF. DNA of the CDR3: TGCGCCAGCAGCCAAGGATCGACAGGGGATGGCTACACCTTC.